This is a list of T cell receptor beta chains from one sample in a study of shared clonotypes between healthy human individuals. Data came from immunoSEQ multiplex PCR; TCRdb stores just in-frame clones and leaves some out. The sample carries some 980,000 clones, approximately 80% recorded once. Sequencing was performed on memory CD4+ T cells sorted from blood. The receptors here all came from a man younger than 30 in good health. Each CDR3 is given with its conserved first and last residue. Each record gives: clone size, J gene, D gene, V gene, CDR3 protein, CDR3 DNA. The D gene is left open where the match is weak. Expanded clones get a size class; other rows say once, few or many, or leave the size out.

>.|TRBJ2-7|.|TRBV7-9
CASSLGDIFPYPKYEQYF
TGTGCCAGCAGCCTAGGGGACATCTTCCCCTATCCCAAGTACGAGCAGTACTTC
>.|TRBJ2-7|.|TRBV6-5
CASTRDGHSYEQYF
TGTGCCAGCACCCGGGACGGCCACTCCTACGAGCAGTACTTC
>.|TRBJ1-1|.|TRBV4-1
CASSQDPVQTLNTEAFF
TGCGCCAGCAGCCAAGACCCAGTGCAGACCCTGAACACTGAAGCTTTCTTT
>.|TRBJ1-5|.|TRBV2
CASVLGGNQPQHF
TGTGCCAGCGTGCTTGGGGGAAATCAGCCCCAGCATTTT
>.|TRBJ2-7|TRBD1|TRBV7-2
CASSSASGTGFYEQYF
TGTGCCAGCAGCTCCGCCTCCGGGACAGGGTTCTACGAGCAGTACTTC
>.|TRBJ2-5|TRBD2|TRBV10-2
CASKLGTSGRRLGETQYF
TGCGCCAGCAAACTAGGGACTAGCGGGAGAAGGTTGGGGGAGACCCAGTACTTC
>.|TRBJ2-7|TRBD2|TRBV9
CASSVLPGLADPYEQYF
TGTGCCAGCAGCGTACTTCCGGGACTAGCGGATCCCTACGAGCAGTACTTC
>.|TRBJ2-1|.|TRBV5-4
CASSKGGESSYNEQFF
TGTGCCAGCAGCAAGGGGGGGGAGAGCTCCTACAATGAGCAGTTCTTC
>.|TRBJ2-3|.|TRBV13
CASSVRGPGTDTQYF
TGTGCCAGCAGCGTACGGGGGCCCGGCACAGATACGCAGTATTTT
>.|TRBJ2-1|.|TRBV27
CASSSSIETADTSREQFF
TGTGCCAGCAGTTCCTCAATCGAGACTGCGGATACGTCCCGTGAGCAGTTCTTC
>.|TRBJ2-3|.|TRBV2
CASREGPFSTDTQYF
TGTGCCAGCAGGGAGGGACCCTTTAGCACAGATACGCAGTATTTT
>once|TRBJ2-1|TRBD1|TRBV19
CASWGQGSYNEQFF
TGTGCCAGCTGGGGACAGGGCTCCTACAATGAGCAGTTCTTC
>.|TRBJ1-4|.|TRBV4-3
CASSQNPRVTNEKLFF
TGCGCCAGCAGCCAGAACCCTAGGGTAACTAATGAAAAACTGTTTTTT
>.|TRBJ2-3|TRBD2|TRBV5-4
CASSFGTSNYF
TGTGCCAGCAGCTTTGGGACTAGCAATTATTTT
>.|TRBJ2-1|.|TRBV28
CASSPYGRGADNEQFF
TGTGCCAGCAGCCCTTACGGGAGAGGAGCAGACAATGAGCAGTTCTTC
>.|TRBJ1-5|.|TRBV19
CASSPRGDRGNQPQHF
TGTGCCTCTAGCCCCAGGGGCGATAGGGGCAATCAGCCCCAGCATTTT
>.|TRBJ2-2|TRBD2|TRBV9
CASSVTSGTTGELFF
TGTGCCAGCAGCGTAACTAGCGGGACCACCGGGGAGCTGTTTTTT
>.|TRBJ1-2|.|TRBV14
CASSPRDLTHGYTF
TGTGCCAGCAGCCCCCGGGACCTCACCCATGGCTACACCTTC
>.|TRBJ1-3|TRBD1|TRBV6-1
CASRDGTGTGNTIYF
TGTGCCAGCAGGGATGGGACAGGCACCGGAAACACCATATATTTT
>.|TRBJ1-1|.|TRBV14
CASSQDRGLNTEAFF
TGTGCCAGCAGCCAAGATAGGGGACTGAACACTGAAGCTTTCTTT
>.|TRBJ1-4|.|TRBV5-1
CASSLAGTVGITNEKLFF
TGCGCCAGCAGCTTGGCGGGGACCGTAGGCATAACTAATGAAAAACTGTTTTTT
>few|TRBJ1-5|.|TRBV7-2
CASSPLLQGSNQPQHF
TGTGCCAGCAGCCCCCTACTACAGGGATCCAATCAGCCCCAGCATTTT
>few|TRBJ2-7|TRBD2|TRBV7-6
CASSSGRPPDEQYF
TGTGCCAGCAGCTCCGGGAGGCCGCCGGACGAGCAGTACTTC
>.|TRBJ2-3|TRBD2|TRBV27
CASSSPWTSGTDTQYF
TGTGCCAGCAGTTCCCCCTGGACTAGTGGCACAGATACGCAGTATTTT
>.|TRBJ2-3|TRBD1|TRBV7-2
CASSIGGQVTDTQYF
TGTGCCAGCAGCATTGGGGGACAGGTCACAGATACGCAGTATTTT
>.|TRBJ1-2|.|TRBV6-1
CASSEGTANYGYTF
TGTGCCAGCAGTGAAGGGACAGCTAACTATGGCTACACCTTC
>.|TRBJ2-1|.|TRBV5-1
CASQSSGYSYIEQFF
TGCGCCAGCCAGTCCTCAGGGTACTCATATATTGAGCAGTTCTTC
>.|TRBJ2-2|.|TRBV7-2
CASSLGNTGELFF
TGTGCCAGCAGCTTAGGAAACACCGGGGAGCTGTTTTTT
>.|TRBJ1-4|.|TRBV30
CAWSVGGGDEKLFF
TGTGCCTGGAGTGTGGGTGGGGGGGATGAAAAACTGTTTTTT
>few|TRBJ2-2|TRBD2|TRBV6-6
CASSYATGLVTGELFF
TGTGCCAGCAGTTACGCTACGGGACTAGTCACCGGGGAGCTGTTTTTT
>.|TRBJ2-5|TRBD1|TRBV5-1
CASSAGQGAFRETQYF
TGCGCCAGCAGCGCCGGACAGGGGGCATTTCGAGAGACCCAGTACTTC
>.|TRBJ2-1|.|TRBV29-1
CSANDNNEQFF
TGCAGCGCAAACGATAACAATGAGCAGTTCTTC
>.|TRBJ2-7|TRBD2|TRBV7-2
CASSPGTSGKAVYEQYF
TGTGCCAGCAGCCCCGGGACTAGCGGGAAGGCGGTTTACGAGCAGTACTTC
>.|TRBJ2-7|.|TRBV9
CASSVDGVSSYEQYF
TGTGCCAGCAGCGTAGATGGCGTTAGCTCCTACGAGCAGTACTTC
>.|TRBJ2-7|.|TRBV10-3
CAIKSAYLSAYEQYF
TGTGCCATCAAATCCGCATACTTGAGCGCCTACGAGCAGTACTTC
>.|TRBJ2-3|.|TRBV30
CAWSVGAGRDTDTQYF
TGTGCCTGGAGTGTAGGGGCGGGACGGGACACAGATACGCAGTATTTT
>.|TRBJ2-7|TRBD2|TRBV7-9
CASSLALRLAGRNEQYF
TGTGCCAGCAGCTTAGCGTTGCGACTAGCGGGAAGGAACGAGCAGTACTTC